Below, 4 T cell receptor beta chains from the same sample are listed, as sequenced in a study of T cells in Graves' hyperthyroidism and ophthalmopathy. The CDR3 regions of TCR beta were amplified from RNA transcripts. Initially, a first-round RT-PCR of the TCR CDR3 employed the HTBI primer set. TCRdb re-analysed the multiplex PCR reads in MiXCR, keeping a single row per CDR3 protein. Here the sample spans about 350,000 distinct CDR3 sequences, about a sixth being singletons. Sample: blood. These receptors all come from a woman younger than 45 with Graves' hyperthyroidism that later progressed to Graves' ophthalmopathy.

This clonotype was observed many times. The DNA of the CDR3 is TGCAGTGCCCATTCCGCGGGTCTCGCTTCCTACGAGCAGTACTTC. This translates into CSAHSAGLASYEQYF. The chain joins TRBV20-1 to TRBJ2-7, with D possibly matching TRBD2 (5 bases). The V gene lost 6 bases and the J gene lost 1 base, with 19 bases spanning the gap. Germline assignment: CDR1 DFQATT and CDR2 SNEGSKA (reference sequence). The CDR3 is 15 residues long.

This clonotype was seen a handful of times. J is TRBJ2-4 and V is TRBV2, with D perhaps TRBD2 (5 bases). The V end was cut by 7 bases, the J end by 8 bases, with 15 bases between. Looked up from germline, CDR1 is SNHLY and CDR2 is FYNNEI. The CDR3 length is 13 residues. CDR3 region: CASKMTPRDIQYF. The CDR3 region has the DNA TGTGCCAGCAAAATGACCCCGAGGGACATTCAGTACTTC.

This CDR3 reads CASRPKKGAGTEAFF. In DNA form, the CDR3 reads TGTGCCAGCAGACCAAAAAAGGGGGCTGGGACTGAAGCTTTCTTT. The genes are TRBV7-2 and TRBJ1-1, with 7 bases matching TRBD1. Germline V gene sequence: CDR1 SGHTA, CDR2 FQGNSA. The CDR3 has 15 residues. After removal of 6 bases from V and 5 bases from J, the junction contained 12 bases not matched to a gene.

This clonotype was detected many times. The J gene is TRBJ1-6, the V gene TRBV28; tentatively, D is TRBD1 (6 bases). This CDR3 has 14 residues. Germline loops: CDR1 MDHEN, CDR2 SYDVKM. Deletions cut 4 bases from V and 14 bases from J, with 18 bases between. CDR3: CASSSPDRPVSLHF. The CDR3, as DNA: TGTGCCAGCAGTTCGCCTGACAGGCCAGTATCCCTCCACTTT.